One and the same sample provided the 20 T cell receptor beta chains below, sequenced in a study of naive and memory T cell subsets (dated by TCRdb to 2015 to 2018). The study reported a robust and sensitive protocol to amplify, sequence and analyze TCRs, based on 3' ligation of a UMI-containing oligonucleotide to TCR cDNA. Library preparation was by 5' RACE. The data were produced on an Illumina MiSeq. The ligated cDNA was amplified in four rounds of PCR with nested alpha and beta constant region primers together with the SP2 primer. The public reads were reanalyzed by TCRdb: fastp trimming at Q25, MiXCR alignment, in-frame beta chains only. Entries that share a CDR3 protein sequence are merged under the most common genes and DNA. Here the sample has about 56,000 distinct CDR3 sequences; approximately 8% occur a single time. Clones ranked in the top ten supply almost 10% of the sample. The receptors shown here come from a female donor in good health.

This clonotype has at least ten counts. This chain links TRBV9 with TRBJ1-1; D not certain. Germline CDR1 is SGDLS and CDR2 is YYNGEE. V was shortened by 4 bases and J by 0 bases, with 13 bases between the two germline ends. This CDR3 contains 15 residues. CDR3 sequence (DNA): TGTGCCAGCAGCTCTAGCGCACTCATGAACACTGAAGCTTTCTTT. Its translation is CASSSSALMNTEAFF.

The chain combines TRBV6-5 with TRBJ1-1; 12 bases line up with TRBD1. The CDR3 is made up of 18 amino acids. The V gene end was trimmed by 2 bases and the J gene end by 10 bases; junction bases not matched to a gene: 17. In germline, CDR1 is MNHEY, CDR2 SVGAGI. Here the CDR3 reads CASSYLRPGQGANRVAFF. In nucleotides, the CDR3 is TGTGCCAGCAGTTACCTAAGACCGGGACAGGGGGCTAATCGGGTAGCTTTCTTT.

Of note for this clonotype: At one of its ends the junction is not consistent with the germline gene, which may arise from a read error. This chain's CDR3 is CASSYSGQGTVGDTF. The CDR3, as DNA: TGTGCCAGCAGTTACTCTGGACAGGGGACGGTTGGCGACACCTTC. This chain joins TRBV6-5 and TRBJ1-2, with 9 bases identical to TRBD1. CDR1 is MNHEY, CDR2 SVGAGI, per germline. This CDR3 has 15 residues.

This chain connects TRBV20-1 to TRBJ2-3, with 7 bases identical to TRBD1. The junction had 6 bases not matched to a gene; V was cut back by 6 bases and J by 0 bases. Germline CDR1 reads DFQATT; CDR2 reads SNEGSKA (reference sequence). The CDR3 is 14 residues long. CDR3 sequence reads: CSAQRGPSTDTQYF. CDR3 bases: TGCAGTGCCCAGAGGGGGCCCAGCACAGATACGCAGTATTTT.

This clonotype has ten or more counts. The V call is TRBV28, the J call TRBJ1-1, with D hard to call. Germline lookup yields CDR1 MDHEN and CDR2 SYDVKM. V lost 6 bases, J lost 0 bases, and 11 bases lay in between. This CDR3 is 14 amino acids long. The CDR3 here is CASSVGSMNTEAFF. The CDR3 DNA reads as TGTGCCAGCAGCGTGGGAAGCATGAACACTGAAGCTTTCTTT. The full variable domain, in which reference TRBV28 and TRBJ1-1 provide the parts outside the CDR3, is DVKVTQSSRYLVKRTGEKVFLECVQDMDHENMFWYRQDPGLGLRLIYFSYDVKMKEKGDIPEGYSVSREKKERFSLILESASTNQTSMYLCASSVGSMNTEAFFGQGTRLTVV.

This clonotype was counted many times. The chain recombines TRBV20-1 with TRBJ1-2; D unresolved. The germline V and J ends were trimmed by 3 bases and 2 bases, with 7 bases remaining between them. This CDR3 contains 12 residues. The V gene's germline CDR1 is DFQATT and CDR2 SNEGSKA (reference sequence). CDR3 residues: CSASLANYGYTF. The CDR3 nucleotides are TGCAGTGCTAGCTTAGCGAACTATGGCTACACCTTC.

This clonotype has ten or more counts. This rearrangement joins TRBV6-1 to TRBJ1-5; the D gene is possibly TRBD1 (5 bases). V gave up 8 bases and J gave up 5 bases, with 16 bases separating them. In germline, CDR1 is MNHNS, CDR2 SASEGT. The CDR3 runs 14 residues. The CDR3 here is CASYQGLRDQPQHF. CDR3 DNA sequence: TGTGCCAGCTACCAGGGCCTCCGTGATCAGCCCCAGCATTTT.

This clonotype was seen ten or more times. The chain links TRBV20-1 to TRBJ1-2; TRBD1 aligns across 8 bases. This CDR3 has 14 residues. V lost 3 bases to trimming and J lost 7 bases; unmatched junction nucleotides: 10. CDR1 is DFQATT, CDR2 SNEGSKA, per germline (reference sequence). The CDR3 protein is CSARAGQGASGYTF. The CDR3 nucleotides are TGCAGTGCTAGGGCAGGACAGGGAGCAAGTGGCTACACCTTC.

About this clonotype: At one boundary the junction diverges from the germline segment, which might be a read error. V and J are TRBV7-2 and TRBJ1-2; possibly TRBD1 for D (6 bases). This CDR3 has 14 residues. CDR1 is SGHTA and CDR2 is FQGNSA in the germline V gene. As DNA, the CDR3 is TGTGCCAGCAGCTTAGTTTTGGACAGTTATGGCGACACCTTC. Its translation is CASSLVLDSYGDTF.

This clonotype was seen more than once but under ten times. This chain connects TRBV28 to TRBJ2-7; no clear D. V lost 5 bases and J lost 0, with 8 bases in between. CDR3 length equals 13 residues. In germline, CDR1 is MDHEN, CDR2 SYDVKM. CDR3 residues: CASSATLSYEQYF. CDR3 DNA sequence: TGTGCCAGCAGTGCCACCCTCTCCTACGAGCAGTACTTC. The full variable domain, with the rest looked up from reference TRBV28 and TRBJ2-7, is DVKVTQSSRYLVKRTGEKVFLECVQDMDHENMFWYRQDPGLGLRLIYFSYDVKMKEKGDIPEGYSVSREKKERFSLILESASTNQTSMYLCASSATLSYEQYFGPGTRLTVT.

This sequence joins TRBV7-9 and TRBJ2-3; D is unresolved. From germline, CDR1 is SEHNR and CDR2 FQNEAQ (reference sequence). The V end lost 5 bases, the J end lost 4 bases, and 10 bases lay between the germline ends. The CDR3 totals 13 residues. The CDR3 reads CASSRPHADTQYF. The CDR3 nucleotides are TGTGCCAGCAGCCGACCACATGCAGATACGCAGTATTTT. The variable domain in full, with the rest retrieved from reference TRBV7-9 and TRBJ2-3, is DTGVSQNPRHKITKRGQNVTFRCDPISEHNRLYWYRQTLGQGPEFLTYFQNEAQLEKSRLLSDRFSAERPKGSFSTLEIQRTEQGDSAMYLCASSRPHADTQYFGPGTRLTVL.

The chain joins TRBV5-1 to TRBJ2-6; no reliable D call. Germline V CDR1 and CDR2: SGHRS, YFSETQ. The V gene lost 2 bases and the J gene lost 0 bases, with 3 bases spanning the gap. The CDR3 consists of 14 residues. The CDR3 nucleotides are TGCGCCAGCAGCTTCCGCTCTGGGGCCAACGTCCTGACTTTC. It yields the protein CASSFRSGANVLTF.

With respect to this clonotype: A clone one base away is much larger, so this may be a read error. This chain joins TRBV12-3 or TRBV12-4 and TRBJ1-2; TRBD1 is a possible D gene (5 bases). The CDR3 totals 13 residues. The V gene lost 8 bases and the J gene lost 2 bases, with 12 bases spanning the gap. CDR3 DNA: TGTGCCAGCGGTTACGGGGGAAACTATGGCTACACCTTC. The encoded protein is CASGYGGNYGYTF.

This clonotype was observed many times. The rearrangement uses TRBV2 and TRBJ1-3, with D tentatively TRBD1 (6 bases). This CDR3 is 13 amino acids long. Germline V gives CDR1 SNHLY, CDR2 FYNNEI. The V end lost 6 bases, the J end lost 4 bases, and 10 bases lay between the germline ends. The CDR3 DNA follows: TGTGCCAGCAGAGGGGGAGGAGGAAACACCATATATTTT. Translation: CASRGGGGNTIYF.

This clonotype appeared a few times. The chain combines TRBV19 with TRBJ2-7; 10 nucleotides agree with TRBD1. This CDR3 is built from 14 residues. CDR1 is LNHDA, CDR2 SQIVND, per germline (reference sequence). With V trimmed by 6 bases and J by 2 bases, 4 bases remained unmatched. CDR3 bases: TGTGCCAGTAGCGCCGGGACAGGGGCCTACGAGCAGTACTTC. The encoded protein is CASSAGTGAYEQYF. Full variable domain (outside the CDR3, taken from reference TRBV19 and TRBJ2-7): DGGITQSPKYLFRKEGQNVTLSCEQNLNHDAMYWYRQDPGQGLRLIYYSQIVNDFQKGDIAEGYSVSREKKESFPLTVTSAQKNPTAFYLCASSAGTGAYEQYFGPGTRLTVT.

This clonotype has ten or more counts. The rearrangement joins TRBV20-1 to TRBJ2-3; 10 positions agree with TRBD1. V lost 2 bases to trimming and J lost 1 base; unmatched junction nucleotides: 6. This CDR3 spans 16 amino acids. CDR1 DFQATT and CDR2 SNEGSKA come from the germline V gene (reference sequence). CDR3: CSARSGTGVGTDTQYF. The CDR3 DNA reads as TGCAGTGCTAGATCCGGGACAGGGGTGGGCACAGATACGCAGTATTTT.

This clonotype was found many times. This chain connects TRBV11-2 to TRBJ2-5, with D hard to call. The CDR3 consists of 12 residues. CDR1 and CDR2 from the germline V gene are SGHAT and FQNNGV. V was pared by 1 base and J by 5 bases, with 5 bases between. Written as DNA, the CDR3 is TGTGCCAGCAGCTTAGTACGGGAGACCCAGTACTTC. It codes for CASSLVRETQYF.

This clonotype occurred many times. This chain joins TRBV7-2 and TRBJ1-1; 7 bases match TRBD1. Per the germline V gene, CDR1 is SGHTA and CDR2 is FQGNSA. The CDR3 is 15 residues long. V was pared by 1 base and J by 4 bases, with 6 bases of the junction left unmatched. The CDR3 here is CASSLETGSVTEAFF. The CDR3 coding sequence is TGTGCCAGCAGCTTAGAGACAGGGTCGGTCACTGAAGCTTTCTTT.

This clonotype was found a few times. V and J are TRBV28 and TRBJ1-5; TRBD1 might be the D (6 bases). Between the trimmed V and J ends, which lost 5 bases and 0 bases, there was a span of 11 bases. The CDR3 length is 15 residues. Per germline, CDR1 MDHEN and CDR2 SYDVKM. The CDR3 is CASSGQSHSNQPQHF. The CDR3 nucleotides read TGTGCCAGCAGTGGACAGTCTCATAGCAATCAGCCCCAGCATTTT.

At least ten counts were recorded for this clonotype. The gene calls are TRBV20-1 and TRBJ2-5; 10 bases map to TRBD2. Germline CDR1 is DFQATT and CDR2 is SNEGSKA (reference sequence). CDR3 length: 12 residues. Trimming cost V 5 bases and J 5 bases; bases outside gene matches: 2. CDR3 protein: CSALSGGETQYF. CDR3 DNA sequence: TGCAGTGCTCTTAGCGGGGGGGAGACCCAGTACTTC.